The present entry profiles one T cell receptor beta chain with its context. Its specificity is not known. The source of the sample is a study of cytomegalovirus exposure and HLA in healthy donors. Primers included in the PCR were 60 Vbeta and 13 Jbeta primers. The assay was immunoSEQ multiplex PCR, and TCRdb's table has in-frame clones only and misses some. Of 110,000 to 150,000 clones in the sample, less than 9.5% are singletons; the top ten hold about 1.7%. Per the germline V gene, CDR1 is SNHLY and CDR2 is FYNNEI. Trimming pared 4 bases from V and 4 bases from J, leaving 11 bases between. This CDR3 region has 14 residues. Study-level results: Presence/absence analyses rested on an assumption that sequencing depth was roughly uniform across donors.

This TCR was recovered from a male donor in good health and CMV-seronegative. Sequencing was done on a sample of PBMCs. The V and J genes are TRBV2 and TRBJ2-1; perhaps TRBD1 as D (6 bases). The CDR3 reads CASSVDSFYNEQFF. The CDR3 DNA reads as TGTGCCAGCAGTGTGGACAGTTTTTACAATGAGCAGTTCTTC. The full variable domain, with the rest looked up from reference TRBV2 and TRBJ2-1, is EPEVTQTPSHQVTQMGQEVILRCVPISNHLYFYWYRQILGQKVEFLVSFYNNEISEKSEIFDDQFSVERPDGSNFTLKIRSTKLEDSAMYFCASSVDSFYNEQFFGPGTRLTVL.